The present TCR beta chain was sequenced within a study of CD8+ T cells in alopecia areata (dated by TCRdb to 2016 to 2018). Background for the entire study: Treated patients were enrolled in an open-label pilot trial of oral tofacitinib, 5 to 10 mg twice daily, for moderate-to-severe alopecia areata. To study T cell clonal expansion in alopecia areata, the researchers applied high-throughput TCRbeta sequencing to both the C3H/HeJ mouse model and human patients. TCRbeta CDR3 regions were amplified by immunoSEQ multiplex PCR with 35 Vbeta forward and 13 Jbeta reverse primers. Human TCRbeta sequencing covered scalp tissue and sorted CD4+ and CD8+ peripheral blood T cells from patchy and totalis/universalis alopecia areata patients and healthy controls. In treated patients, disease severity was measured using the SALT score, which gives the percentage of scalp surface area affected. Clonality in the scalp was compared among normal scalp (n=4), patchy alopecia areata scalp (n=8), and alopecia totalis/universalis scalp (n=8). RNA was obtained with the PAXgene miRNA kit for fixed scalp, the miRNeasy kit for PBMCs, and the RNeasy kit for mouse skin. Patients received tofacitinib for 6 to 18 months and were then followed off drug for 6 months to check for delayed response and recurrence. Biopsies were taken from tofacitinib-treated patients at baseline and at 4 and 24 weeks of treatment, and a later scalp biopsy was taken in several of the tofacitinib-treated patients. The paper as a whole reports these results and caveats: With tofacitinib, both scalp clonality and the number of expanded CD8+ clones among the top 100 scalp clones went down significantly. Scalp TCR repertoire analysis is complicated because resident alphabeta T cells in normal human skin are also sequenced, whereas mouse skin is dominated by gammadelta T cells. Many expanded lesional clones persisted in scalp and blood during tofacitinib treatment, which may partly explain relapse after stopping treatment. Compared with normal scalp, lesional scalp, particularly in alopecia totalis/universalis, had higher clonality and more expanded CD8+ clones, which suggests antigenic drive. Shared TCR sequences between patients were less evident than in mice, which may be partly attributable to HLA diversity in the patient population. Because the treated cohort was small and had only one nonresponder, larger studies are needed to examine links between baseline CD8+ expansion and response.

This specimen's time point label, interpreted: roughly 24 weeks on oral tofacitinib. Per the publication, the treatment or condition label means: oral pan-JAK inhibitor, 5-10 mg twice daily. Peripheral blood and lesional scalp punch biopsies were obtained from patients with alopecia areata. PBMCs were isolated by density centrifugation and stained for CD3, CD4 and CD8, and CD4+ and CD8+ T cells were sorted on a FACSAria. As for this clone: What this receptor recognizes is not known. There are no base qualities to consult, and no much larger clone falls within one base.

The library was prepared using the immunoSEQ multiplex PCR assay. For TCR sequencing, RNA was extracted from every sample and reverse transcribed into cDNA to serve as template. SuperScript III was used for first-strand cDNA synthesis, primed with a 2:1 mix of oligo-dT and random hexamers. A synthetic immune receptor repertoire was used to gauge amplification bias, and whatever bias remained was removed computationally. Per the authors' processing: Raw reads were preprocessed to remove errors, and CDR3 was defined by IMGT conventions from the conserved cysteine to phenylalanine. Clonality was calculated as 1 minus Shannon entropy normalized by log2 of the number of productive unique TCRs. Whether scalp clones were CD4 or CD8 was inferred by matching scalp TCRbeta sequences against CD4 and CD8 repertoires sorted from blood. In its TCRdb copy, this immuneACCESS table keeps in-frame sequences only and misses some clones. Where compared with another copy, unresolved V genes explain less than half of these, and the others have no known cause. The DNA gave D and trimming, while V, J and clone size come from that table. In this sample the table shows tens of thousands of clones, about 71% of which occur a single time. About a quarter of the sample is held by the ten biggest clonotypes.

Measured from the cysteine to the phenylalanine, the CDR3 is 15 residues long. This entry keeps only the CDR3 DNA: 45 bases, framed from base 1. As encoded in the germline V gene, CDR1 is SNHLY while CDR2 is FYNNEI. Trimming removed 3 bases from V and 6 bases from J, leaving 16 bases between the germline ends. Here the sequenced sample was CD8+ T cells sorted from blood, taken at week 24, from a patient treated with tofacitinib. The TCR was taken from a human donor with alopecia areata. The rearranged segments are TRBV2 and TRBJ2-3, with a weak D call of TRBD1 (5 bases match). The CDR3 reads CASSEPGSAPDTQYF. The nucleotides read TGTGCCAGCAGTGAGCCAGGGTCAGCCCCGGATACGCAGTATTTT.